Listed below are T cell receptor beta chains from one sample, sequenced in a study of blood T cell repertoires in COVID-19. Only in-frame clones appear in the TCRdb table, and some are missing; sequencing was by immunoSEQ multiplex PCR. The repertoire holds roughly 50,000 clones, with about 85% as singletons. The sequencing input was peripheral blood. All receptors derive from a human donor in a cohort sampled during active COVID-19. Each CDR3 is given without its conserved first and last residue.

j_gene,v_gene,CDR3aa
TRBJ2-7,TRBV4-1,ASSTLQGARSYEQY
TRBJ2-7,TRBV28,ASISGLAGYEQY
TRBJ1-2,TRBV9,ASSVVGTGGYGYT
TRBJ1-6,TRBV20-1,SASPGQGANSPLH
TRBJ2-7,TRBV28,ASIALGRGSVY
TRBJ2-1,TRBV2,ASSKQGAAEDEQF
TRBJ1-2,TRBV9,ASSEPPHLTGGSGYT
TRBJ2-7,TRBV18,ASSPAPSSYEQY
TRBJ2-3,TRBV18,ASSPGLAGVVGTDTQY
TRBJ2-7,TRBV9,ASSVGLAGVNYEQY
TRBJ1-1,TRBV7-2,ASSARTEFEAF
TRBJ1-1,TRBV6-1,ASSDRMNTEAF
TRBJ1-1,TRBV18,ASSPAPGNTEAF
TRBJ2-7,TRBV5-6,ASSLVRREGPLEYEQY
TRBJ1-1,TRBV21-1,ARAGRKNTEAF
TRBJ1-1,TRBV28,ASSISLTVTEAF
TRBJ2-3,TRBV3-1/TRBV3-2,ASSISDTQY
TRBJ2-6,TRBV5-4,ASSLEAISGANVLT
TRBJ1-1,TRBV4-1,ASSQGGGGTEAF
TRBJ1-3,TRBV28,ASSLALGQASGDTIY
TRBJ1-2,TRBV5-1,ASSLAGYGYT
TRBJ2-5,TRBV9,ASSVGLAEETQY
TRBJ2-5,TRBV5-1,ASSYEGEETQY
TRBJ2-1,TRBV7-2,ASKRTSDHNEQF
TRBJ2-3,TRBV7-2,ASSISGMSTDTQY
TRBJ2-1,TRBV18,ASSRTSGHYNEQF
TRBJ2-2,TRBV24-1,ATSDSEGLATSTGELF
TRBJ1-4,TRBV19,ASSTGQGGTNEKLF
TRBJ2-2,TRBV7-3,ASSFSGSEIGELF
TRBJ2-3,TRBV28,ASIAAGLGTDTQY
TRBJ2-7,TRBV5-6,ASSLQGASSYEQY
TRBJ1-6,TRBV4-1,ASSRRGGHSPLH
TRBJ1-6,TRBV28,ASSWDRGLNSPLH
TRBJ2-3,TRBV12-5,ASGSADTQY
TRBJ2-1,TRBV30,AWAGDFSSYNEQF
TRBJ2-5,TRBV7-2,ASSLGAVETQY
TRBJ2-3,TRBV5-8,ASPTNPLAGGMGDTQY
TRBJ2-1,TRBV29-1,SAHAQGQGYNEQF
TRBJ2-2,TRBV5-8,ASSQDRKDTGELF
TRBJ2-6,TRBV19,ASMASSGANVLT
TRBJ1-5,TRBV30,AWSVGGVNQPQH
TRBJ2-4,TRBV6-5,ASEGGGWDIQY
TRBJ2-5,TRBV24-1,ATSVASTGPETQY
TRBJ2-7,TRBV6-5,ASSQSFTSYEQY
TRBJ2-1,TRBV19,ASSDPEDPSGSLVVEQF
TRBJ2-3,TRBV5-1,ASSSYYMTSGSTDTQY
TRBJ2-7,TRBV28,ASSLSQGAEQY
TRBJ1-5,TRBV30,AWSIAGYGNQPQH
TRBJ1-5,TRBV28,ASSLPPVENQPQH
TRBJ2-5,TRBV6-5,ASSYSRTSRQETQY
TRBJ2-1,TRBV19,AAASTNEQF
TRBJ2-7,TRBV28,ASHRTSGTYEQY
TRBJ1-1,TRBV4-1,ASSQERLVEAF
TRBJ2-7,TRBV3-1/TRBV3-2,ASSQETYGRDSSEQY